This passage covers 25 T cell receptor beta chains from one sample sequenced in a study of blood T cell repertoires in COVID-19. The method was immunoSEQ multiplex PCR; TCRdb's version includes in-frame clones alone and lacks a portion of them. Here the sample spans 210,000 or so clones, approximately 85% being singletons. Sequences were obtained from peripheral blood. Source of these receptors: a man between 45 and 60 years old with COVID-19, enrolled during active disease.

This CDR3 reads CASSETGGYGYTF. CDR3 coding DNA: TGTGCCAGCAGCGAGACAGGGGGTTATGGCTACACCTTC. This chain joins TRBV9 and TRBJ1-2; 9 bases fit TRBD1. V lost 3 bases and J lost 5; bases outside the gene matches: 2. This CDR3 is built from 13 residues. Looked up from germline, CDR1 is SGDLS and CDR2 is YYNGEE.

This chain links TRBV4-1 with TRBJ1-5, with 8 nucleotides matching TRBD1. V lost 2 bases to trimming and J lost 5 bases; unmatched junction nucleotides: 5. The CDR3 has 15 residues. Per germline, CDR1 MGHRA and CDR2 YSYEKL. In DNA, the CDR3 is TGCGCCAGCAGCCAACTAGACAGGGGAGATCAGCCCCAGCATTTT. This encodes CASSQLDRGDQPQHF.

This clone was recorded only once. V and J are TRBV4-2 and TRBJ1-5; D unresolved. CDR1 and CDR2 (germline): LGHNA, YNFKEQ. CDR3 length equals 12 residues. The V gene lost 1 base and the J gene lost 6 bases, with 4 bases spanning the gap. The CDR3 loop reads CASSQGSQPQHF. In DNA form, the CDR3 reads TGTGCCAGCAGCCAAGGCAGTCAGCCCCAGCATTTT.

As DNA, the CDR3 is TGTGCCAGCAGTTTATGGCAGGGGGCCGGAAACACCATATATTTT. As protein: CASSLWQGAGNTIYF. The rearrangement uses TRBV28 and TRBJ1-3, with 8 bases identical to TRBD1. Germline CDR1 is MDHEN and CDR2 is SYDVKM. The CDR3 sequence is 15 residues long. After removal of 0 bases from V and 4 bases from J, the junction contained 2 bases not matched to a gene.

The CDR3 here is CASSSHGTGGDTQYF. CDR3 coding DNA: TGCGCCAGCAGCTCCCACGGGACCGGGGGAGATACGCAGTATTTT. This chain uses TRBV5-1 with TRBJ2-3; the D gene is possibly TRBD2 (6 bases). V was cut by 3 bases and J by 5 bases, with 16 bases left in between. Germline V gives CDR1 SGHRS, CDR2 YFSETQ. CDR3 length: 15 residues.

This clone occurred once. V and J are TRBV5-1 and TRBJ1-2; possibly TRBD1 for D (6 bases). Per germline, CDR1 SGHRS and CDR2 YFSETQ. The CDR3 sequence is 16 residues long. The ends were cut back, 7 bases at V and 3 bases at J, with 22 bases in the middle. Here the CDR3 reads CASSTDLGAGDYGYTF. The CDR3 DNA follows: TGCGCCAGCTCTACGGATTTGGGGGCCGGGGACTATGGCTACACCTTC.

The V gene is TRBV28, the J gene TRBJ1-6; D gene uncertain. The length of the CDR3 is 15 residues. CDR1 and CDR2 from the germline V gene are MDHEN and SYDVKM. V gave up 6 bases and J gave up 2 bases, with 11 bases separating them. The chain's CDR3 is CASRPTGTYNSPLHF. In DNA form, the CDR3 reads TGTGCCAGCAGACCAACCGGGACCTATAATTCACCCCTCCACTTT.

J is TRBJ2-3 and V is TRBV4-1; TRBD2 aligns across 12 bases. This CDR3 is built from 16 residues. The germline V gene encodes CDR1 MGHRA and CDR2 YSYEKL. The V segment lost 6 bases and the J segment 10 bases; nucleotides outside the gene matches: 14. The CDR3 DNA follows: TGCGCCAGCAGTCTTACGACTAGCGGGGGAGTGTCATCGCAGTATTTT. This encodes CASSLTTSGGVSSQYF.

The DNA of the CDR3 is TGTGCCAGCAGTTTGGGACTAGCGGGTTATAATGAGCAGTTCTTC. Protein product: CASSLGLAGYNEQFF. This chain connects TRBV6-2 or TRBV6-3 to TRBJ2-1; the match to TRBD2 covers 12 bases. The germline gives CDR1 MNHEY, CDR2 SVGEGT. The CDR3 length is 15 residues. With 4 bases clipped from V and 7 bases from J, the junction kept 5 bases outside the gene matches.

V usage is TRBV6-5 and J usage is TRBJ1-4; TRBD1 matches 9 bases. This CDR3 has 13 amino acids. J gave up 8 bases and V 10 bases, and 8 bases lay outside the gene matches. Looked up from germline, CDR1 is MNHEY and CDR2 is SVGAGI. The CDR3 loop is CATGQGRTEKLFF. CDR3 nucleotides: TGTGCCACCGGACAGGGGCGAACCGAAAAACTGTTTTTT.

The V call is TRBV19, the J call TRBJ1-1; TRBD1 matches 8 bases. From germline, CDR1 is LNHDA and CDR2 SQIVND (reference sequence). The J segment lost 0 bases and the V segment lost 7 bases, leaving 4 bases of the junction unmatched. The CDR3 length is 14 residues. CDR3: CASNRQGMNTEAFF. The CDR3 coding sequence is TGTGCCAGTAACCGACAGGGGATGAACACTGAAGCTTTCTTT. Together with reference TRBV19 and TRBJ1-1, the CDR3 gives the full variable domain: DGGITQSPKYLFRKEGQNVTLSCEQNLNHDAMYWYRQDPGQGLRLIYYSQIVNDFQKGDIAEGYSVSREKKESFPLTVTSAQKNPTAFYLCASNRQGMNTEAFFGQGTRLTVV.

The J gene is TRBJ1-2, the V gene TRBV18; 10 nucleotides match TRBD1. Trimming removed 4 bases from V and 4 bases from J; junction bases left unmatched: 6. There are 15 residues in the CDR3. Germline V gene data show CDR1 as KGHSH and CDR2 as LQKENI. The CDR3 sequence: CASSLTGGRSYGYTF. The CDR3 DNA is TGTGCCAGCTCACTGACAGGGGGCCGGAGCTATGGCTACACCTTC.

The gene calls are TRBV28 and TRBJ2-7; 7 nucleotides agree with TRBD1. The V segment lost 4 bases and the J segment 3 bases; nucleotides outside the gene matches: 6. CDR3 length: 14 amino acids. Germline V gene lookup returns CDR1 MDHEN and CDR2 SYDVKM. CDR3 bases: TGTGCCAGCAGTTGGTCCCGGGACAGCTACGAGCAGTACTTC. Residues: CASSWSRDSYEQYF.

This sequence joins TRBV6-6 and TRBJ1-4, with 7 bases aligning to TRBD1. With V trimmed by 4 bases and J by 6 bases, 2 bases remained unmatched. There are 13 residues in the CDR3. Looked up from germline, CDR1 is MNHNY and CDR2 is SVGAGI (reference sequence). CDR3 bases: TGTGCCAGCAGTTTGACAGGGTATGAAAAACTGTTTTTT. Its protein product is CASSLTGYEKLFF.

The CDR3 sequence: CASSLGDRGPREAQHF. The CDR3 bases are TGTGCCAGCAGCTTAGGAGACAGGGGGCCGAGGGAGGCCCAGCATTTT. The chain uses TRBV7-9 and TRBJ1-5, with TRBD1 matching over 10 bases. The CDR3 is 16 amino acids. Germline values: CDR1 SEHNR, CDR2 FQNEAQ (reference sequence). After removal of 1 base from V and 11 bases from J, the junction contained 11 bases not matched to a gene.

CDR3 protein: CAWKDRDGNQPQHF. The DNA for the CDR3 is TGTGCCTGGAAAGACAGGGATGGCAATCAGCCCCAGCATTTT. This rearrangement joins TRBV30 to TRBJ1-5; 7 nucleotides match TRBD1. Per the germline V gene, CDR1 is GTSNPN and CDR2 is SVGIG (reference sequence). The CDR3 covers 14 residues. V was clipped by 4 bases and J by 2 bases; unmatched bases: 5.

This clone was counted only a few times. The chain employs TRBV5-1 and TRBJ2-1; 7 bases align to TRBD2. In germline, CDR1 is SGHRS, CDR2 YFSETQ. This CDR3 has 14 residues. The trim removed 4 bases at V and 6 bases at J, leaving 7 bases unmatched. Written as DNA, the CDR3 is TGCGCCAGCAGCGACTATACTAGCGCCAATGAGCAGTTCTTC. It codes for CASSDYTSANEQFF.

The CDR3 here is CASSSDWYEQYF. CDR3 sequence (DNA): TGTGCCAGCAGCTCAGACTGGTACGAGCAGTACTTC. The V call is TRBV2, the J call TRBJ2-7, with D uncertain. CDR1 is SNHLY, CDR2 FYNNEI, per germline. V shed 6 bases and J shed 4 bases, with 10 bases lying between them. CDR3 length: 12 residues.

This chain connects TRBV30 to TRBJ2-2; 9 bases line up with TRBD1. The germline V gene encodes CDR1 GTSNPN and CDR2 SVGIG (reference sequence). V lost 2 bases and J lost 4; bases outside the gene matches: 5. The CDR3 runs to 15 residues. The CDR3 sequence: CAWSYRDRVTGELFF. The CDR3 DNA sequence: TGTGCCTGGAGTTACCGGGACAGGGTCACCGGGGAGCTGTTTTTT.

The chain recombines TRBV28 with TRBJ1-6; the match to TRBD1 covers 8 bases. J lost 7 bases, V lost 2 bases, and 4 bases had no gene match. CDR1 is MDHEN, CDR2 SYDVKM, per germline. The CDR3 spans 15 residues. In nucleotides, the CDR3 is TGTGCCAGCAGTTTAGCCGGACAGGGCAATTCACCCCTCCACTTT. Translated: CASSLAGQGNSPLHF.

The chain links TRBV14 to TRBJ2-7; unclear D gene. CDR1 is SGHDN, CDR2 FVKESK, per germline. Trimming removed 1 base at V and 0 bases at J, with 7 bases between. The CDR3 is 14 amino acids. CDR3 loop: CASSQGLHSYEQYF. CDR3 DNA sequence: TGTGCCAGCAGCCAAGGACTCCACTCCTACGAGCAGTACTTC. The entire variable domain, with the rest obtained from reference TRBV14 and TRBJ2-7, is as follows: EAGVTQFPSHSVIEKGQTVTLRCDPISGHDNLYWYRRVMGKEIKFLLHFVKESKQDESGMPNNRFLAERTGGTYSTLKVQPAELEDSGVYFCASSQGLHSYEQYFGPGTRLTVT.

In its sample, this clone was seen once. V is TRBV6-1 and J is TRBJ2-7; D is possibly TRBD1 (6 bases). The germline CDR1 and CDR2 sequences are MNHNS and SASEGT. Trimming removed 2 bases at V and 7 bases at J, with 12 bases between. The length of the CDR3 is 13 residues. CDR3 nucleotides: TGTGCCAGCAGTGAACCAGGGGCCTGGGAGCAGTACTTC. Translated: CASSEPGAWEQYF.

This sequence joins TRBV6-5 and TRBJ2-7, with 7 positions matching TRBD1. V trimming: 1 base; J trimming: 2 bases; junction bases outside the gene matches: 8. The CDR3 runs 16 residues. Germline lookup yields CDR1 MNHEY and CDR2 SVGAGI. The CDR3 spells CASSYLALGQAYEQYF. The DNA of the CDR3 is TGTGCCAGCAGTTACTTAGCCCTTGGACAGGCCTACGAGCAGTACTTC.

This clone was recorded only once. J is TRBJ2-6 and V is TRBV5-1, with unresolved D. The CDR3 consists of 18 residues. Germline V gene data show CDR1 as SGHRS and CDR2 as YFSETQ. Trimming removed 0 bases from V and 0 bases from J, with 13 bases in between. In DNA, the CDR3 is TGCGCCAGCAGCTTGGCCATGAGGCATAACTCTGGGGCCAACGTCCTGACTTTC. Its translation: CASSLAMRHNSGANVLTF.

J is TRBJ2-7 and V is TRBV7-9; 9 bases are shared with TRBD2. With V trimmed by 5 bases and J by 7 bases, 6 bases remained unmatched. The germline V gene encodes CDR1 SEHNR and CDR2 FQNEAQ (reference sequence). The CDR3 loop spans 13 amino acids. CDR3 in amino acids: CASSPGLAGEQYF. The CDR3 DNA is TGTGCCAGCAGCCCGGGACTAGCTGGGGAGCAGTACTTC.